Listed here are 20 T cell receptor beta chains from one sample, sequenced in a study of blood T cell repertoires in COVID-19. Profiling relied on immunoSEQ multiplex PCR, and the TCRdb table lists in-frame clones only, not all of them. Found here are about 350,000 clones, approximately 84% of them singletons; the top ten hold approximately 0.93%. The sample taken for sequencing was PBMCs or T cells enriched from blood (not recorded which). These receptors came from a young woman who had recovered from COVID-19.

The chain employs TRBV10-2 and TRBJ1-1, with 10 bases aligning to TRBD1. Germline CDR1 reads WSHSY; CDR2 reads SAAADI. V was clipped by 6 bases and J by 0 bases; unmatched bases: 1. CDR3 size: 14 residues. The CDR3 region is CASRTGGMNTEAFF. In DNA, the CDR3 is TGCGCCAGCAGGACAGGGGGCATGAACACTGAAGCTTTCTTT.

The sample holds a few counts of this clone. The CDR3 nucleotides read TGTGCCAGCGTAACAGGGGACTATGGCTACACCTTC. Translated: CASVTGDYGYTF. The rearrangement links TRBV12-3 or TRBV12-4 to TRBJ1-2; 7 positions match TRBD1. The ends lost 8 bases at V and 3 bases at J; junction bases unmatched: 3. The CDR3 is made up of 12 amino acids.

This clone was seen just once. This sequence joins TRBV6-1 and TRBJ1-4; 10 bases align to TRBD1. This CDR3 has 19 amino acids. The germline V gene encodes CDR1 MNHNS and CDR2 SASEGT. Losses at the gene ends were 4 bases for V and 2 bases for J; bases not matched to a gene: 13. CDR3 loop: CASSVETGGRLRTNEKLFF. In nucleotides, the CDR3 is TGTGCCAGCAGTGTTGAGACAGGGGGCAGGCTCCGGACTAATGAAAAACTGTTTTTT.

The chain combines TRBV30 with TRBJ1-6; perhaps TRBD1 as D (6 bases). Trimming left V 1 base short and J 5 bases short, with 15 bases between. This CDR3 spans 16 amino acids. Germline CDR1 and CDR2: GTSNPN and SVGIG (reference sequence). As DNA, the CDR3 is TGTGCCTGGAGTGACTTTCTGACAGGTCATAATTCACCCCTCCACTTT. The encoded protein is CAWSDFLTGHNSPLHF.

This clone was seen once. The chain links TRBV19 to TRBJ2-1; D is perhaps TRBD1 (5 bases). This CDR3 has 15 amino acids. V was pared by 6 bases and J by 0 bases, with 12 bases between. Germline CDR1 LNHDA, CDR2 SQIVND (reference sequence). CDR3 coding DNA: TGTGCCAGTAGGTTCGACAGAAGCTCCTACAATGAGCAGTTCTTC. Translating it yields CASRFDRSSYNEQFF.

This chain connects TRBV30 to TRBJ2-7, with TRBD1 matching 9 bases. The length of the CDR3 is 14 residues. The V gene's germline CDR1 is GTSNPN and CDR2 SVGIG (reference sequence). Trimming took 1 base from V and 4 from J; bases not matched to a gene: 5. The CDR3 DNA reads as TGTGCCTGGAGTGCGGGGACAGGGAGGTACGAGCAGTACTTC. It encodes CAWSAGTGRYEQYF.

The chain couples TRBV23-1 to TRBJ1-5; D remains unclear. TRBV23-1 is an ORF; its function is uncertain. The CDR3 sequence is 17 residues long. Trimming pared 0 bases from V and 1 base from J, leaving 13 bases between. Here the CDR3 reads CASSQSALGPSNQPQHF. In DNA form, the CDR3 reads TGCGCCAGCAGTCAATCGGCGCTAGGTCCAAGCAATCAGCCCCAGCATTTT.

The chain joins TRBV6-5 to TRBJ1-6, with 7 bases lining up with TRBD1. The CDR3 has 15 amino acids. The ends lost 7 bases at V and 8 bases at J; junction bases unmatched: 11. Germline loops: CDR1 MNHEY, CDR2 SVGAGI. CDR3 coding DNA: TGTGCCAGCACCACCCGACAGGGTGCCGATTCACCCCTCCACTTT. Amino acids: CASTTRQGADSPLHF.

This chain uses TRBV11-2 with TRBJ2-7; TRBD1 matches 9 bases. Germline lookup yields CDR1 SGHAT and CDR2 FQNNGV. The CDR3 runs 15 residues. J lost 6 bases, V lost 0 bases, and 6 bases had no gene match. In DNA form, the CDR3 reads TGTGCCAGCAGCTTAGAAGGGACAGGGCTAAGCGAGCAGTACTTC. This gives the protein CASSLEGTGLSEQYF. Using reference TRBV11-2 and TRBJ2-7 for the parts outside the CDR3, the full variable domain is EAGVAQSPRYKIIEKRQSVAFWCNPISGHATLYWYQQILGQGPKLLIQFQNNGVVDDSQLPKDRFSAERLKGVDSTLKIQPAKLEDSAVYLCASSLEGTGLSEQYFGPGTRLTVT.

V is TRBV25-1 and J is TRBJ2-7; D is perhaps TRBD1 (6 bases). CDR1 and CDR2 (germline): MGHDK, SYGVNS. CDR3 length equals 11 residues. Trimming removed 8 bases from V and 3 bases from J, with 8 bases in between. This CDR3 reads CASGTYYEQYF. CDR3 coding DNA: TGTGCCAGCGGGACATACTACGAGCAGTACTTC.

The chain has TRBV30 and TRBJ1-2, with D unclear. Trimming removed 0 bases from V and 4 bases from J, with 18 bases in between. The CDR3 runs to 16 residues. In germline, CDR1 is GTSNPN, CDR2 SVGIG (reference sequence). CDR3 residues: CAWSVLARRASYGYTF. CDR3 sequence (DNA): TGTGCCTGGAGTGTATTAGCACGGCGCGCCAGCTATGGCTACACCTTC.

A remark on this clone: This sample also contains other DNA sequences that code for the same CDR3. The rearrangement links TRBV5-1 to TRBJ2-3; 12 bases are a match to TRBD2. This CDR3 is built from 16 residues. Germline CDR1 is SGHRS and CDR2 is YFSETQ. The V segment lost 4 bases and the J segment 1 base; nucleotides outside the gene matches: 4. CDR3 residues: CASSLRTSGGTDTQYF. CDR3 bases: TGCGCCAGCAGCCTGCGGACTAGCGGGGGCACAGATACGCAGTATTTT.

The chain combines TRBV15 with TRBJ1-3, with a weak D call TRBD1 (5 bases). Germline lookup yields CDR1 LNHNV and CDR2 YYDKDF (reference sequence). The CDR3 is made up of 15 amino acids. V lost 4 bases and J 4 bases, leaving 14 bases between the germline ends. In nucleotides, the CDR3 is TGTGCCACCAGCACCGGCGGGACCCGAGGAAACACCATATATTTT. Amino acids: CATSTGGTRGNTIYF.

The chain recombines TRBV11-2 with TRBJ1-2, with D unclear. Germline V gives CDR1 SGHAT, CDR2 FQNNGV. Trimming stripped 1 base from V and 7 bases from J, with 7 bases between. CDR3 length: 12 residues. CDR3 in DNA: TGTGCCAGCAGCTTAGGTTACGGTGGCTACACCTTC. It translates to CASSLGYGGYTF.

The V gene is TRBV2, the J gene TRBJ2-5; tentatively, D is TRBD2 (5 bases). The CDR3 covers 14 residues. Trimming stripped 3 bases from V and 4 bases from J, with 12 bases between. Per germline, CDR1 SNHLY and CDR2 FYNNEI. In DNA, the CDR3 is TGTGCCAGCAGTGAGCGGGTTCGCGGAGAGACCCAGTACTTC. This sequence encodes CASSERVRGETQYF.

The V call is TRBV15, the J call TRBJ2-3; D is possibly TRBD2 (7 bases). This CDR3 spans 16 amino acids. V gave up 2 bases and J gave up 4 bases, with 16 bases separating them. The germline CDR1 and CDR2 sequences are LNHNV and YYDKDF (reference sequence). CDR3 loop: CATSRSGGAPADTQYF. The CDR3, as DNA: TGTGCCACCAGCAGATCGGGGGGCGCACCGGCAGATACGCAGTATTTT. Complete variable domain (other parts from reference TRBV15 and TRBJ2-3): DAMVIQNPRYQVTQFGKPVTLSCSQTLNHNVMYWYQQKSSQAPKLLFHYYDKDFNNEADTPDNFQSRRPNTSFCFLDIRSPGLGDTAMYLCATSRSGGAPADTQYFGPGTRLTVL.

This chain links TRBV11-2 with TRBJ2-1, with 9 bases identical to TRBD1. CDR3 length equals 19 residues. Germline CDR1 reads SGHAT; CDR2 reads FQNNGV. The V segment lost 5 bases and the J segment 4 bases; nucleotides outside the gene matches: 18. The CDR3 coding sequence is TGTGCCAGCAGCCCACAGACAGGGGGATATCAAACGGGGTACAATGAGCAGTTCTTC. Its protein is CASSPQTGGYQTGYNEQFF. The full variable domain, in which reference TRBV11-2 and TRBJ2-1 provide the parts outside the CDR3, is EAGVAQSPRYKIIEKRQSVAFWCNPISGHATLYWYQQILGQGPKLLIQFQNNGVVDDSQLPKDRFSAERLKGVDSTLKIQPAKLEDSAVYLCASSPQTGGYQTGYNEQFFGPGTRLTVL.

The chain combines TRBV25-1 with TRBJ1-2; unclear D gene. CDR3 size: 12 residues. The V gene's germline CDR1 is MGHDK and CDR2 SYGVNS. With 5 bases removed from V and 7 bases from J, the gap between germline ends came to 11 bases. CDR3 in DNA: TGTGCCAGCAGTCCCGGGAACGGTGGCTACACCTTC. Amino acids: CASSPGNGGYTF.

The rearrangement links TRBV2 to TRBJ1-2; D is possibly TRBD1 (5 bases). The CDR3 is 14 residues long. Germline V lookup: CDR1 SNHLY, CDR2 FYNNEI. V lost 3 bases, J lost 4 bases, and 12 bases lay in between. The CDR3 loop is CASSERQTIYGYTF. As DNA, the CDR3 is TGTGCCAGCAGTGAGAGACAGACGATCTATGGCTACACCTTC.

The chain uses TRBV7-2 and TRBJ2-3, with no clear D. Germline V gives CDR1 SGHTA, CDR2 FQGNSA. Trimming pared 3 bases from V and 0 bases from J, leaving 13 bases between. The CDR3 spans 16 residues. This chain's CDR3 is CASSLPEHYSTDTQYF. For the CDR3, the DNA is TGTGCCAGCAGCTTGCCCGAACACTATAGCACAGATACGCAGTATTTT. Supplemented by reference TRBV7-2 and TRBJ2-3, the full variable domain reads GAGVSQSPSNKVTEKGKDVELRCDPISGHTALYWYRQSLGQGLEFLIYFQGNSAPDKSGLPSDRFSAERTGGSVSTLTIQRTQQEDSAVYLCASSLPEHYSTDTQYFGPGTRLTVL.